This T cell receptor beta chain was retrieved from a study of blood T cells in healthy people across ages. A few counts support this clonotype. The target antigen is unknown. Study results and limitations: Diversity of TCR beta per million T cells declined in a roughly linear way with age.

Germline CDR1 reads LGHNA; CDR2 reads YSLEER. This CDR3 is 19 amino acids long. V lost 0 bases and J 7 bases, leaving 22 bases between the germline ends. Alongside a J-beta primer mix, a sample-barcoded 5' primer served in a second PCR lasting roughly 6 to 12 cycles. Every individual sample yielded 3 million or more paired-end reads (each containing CDR3). TCRdb passed the 5' RACE reads through MiXCR, listing each CDR3 protein once. The sample has about 800,000 distinct CDR3 sequences, roughly 25% seen once; the top ten hold approximately 4%. This same sample was also part of a study on T cells of mothers and their children. This second study says: Reads obtained per mother exceeded 10 million TCR beta CDR3 reads, with several million obtained per child.

Material: blood. The chain employs TRBV4-3 and TRBJ1-6; D gene ambiguous. This TCR was sampled from a boy between 10 and 17 years old in good health. This chain's CDR3 is CASSQDPAGDTGPNSPLHF. The CDR3 DNA reads TGCGCCAGCAGCCAAGATCCCGCGGGAGACACCGGGCCAAATTCACCCCTCCACTTT.